The present T cell receptor (beta chain) was sequenced within a study of radiation and T cells in renal cell carcinoma. The CDR3 extends over 15 amino acids. Germline V gene data show CDR1 as MNHEY and CDR2 as SVGAGI. The germline V and J ends were trimmed by 0 bases and 1 base, with 9 bases remaining between them. Time point denoted: blood 2 weeks post-SBRT. The treatment is: 15 Gy SBRT to primary tumor, nephrectomy 4 weeks later. Profiled with immunoSEQ multiplex PCR; TCRdb holds only in-frame clones, not every one. The table shows about 130,000 clones, with roughly 77% occurring only once. The sample was blood, taken from a patient whose treatment included radiotherapy and nephrectomy. This chain links TRBV6-5 with TRBJ1-1, with D uncertain. This TCR derives from a woman aged 55-70 years with renal cell carcinoma. The CDR3: CASSYSVKRNTEAFF. As DNA, the CDR3 is TGTGCCAGCAGTTACTCGGTTAAAAGGAACACTGAAGCTTTCTTT.